In this sample, the clone carrying this TCR beta chain turned up many times. These data belong to a study of tumor-infiltrating lymphocytes in primary liver carcinoma. The ends lost 3 bases at V and 8 bases at J; junction bases unmatched: 16. The CDR3 loop spans 17 amino acids. Germline assignment: CDR1 MDHEN and CDR2 SYDVKM. Co-extracting RNA and DNA was done with 20-30 mg of unsorted bulk tissue as input. Without exception, tumor samples held over 75% viable tumor cells. Making TCR beta cDNA involved around 520 ng total RNA and a constant-region primer. Researchers made the TCR beta libraries by running three nested multiplex PCR rounds with slightly modified ARM-PCR. Forward primers for TRBV1-TRBV30 and a C-beta reverse primer served the first two PCR rounds, at about 11 cycles each. TCRdb independently ran MiXCR on the multiplex PCR reads; one entry per CDR3 protein. Of about 100,000 distinct CDR3 sequences listed, approximately 70% were seen once; the top ten hold more than 10%.

Sequences were obtained from liver tumor tissue from sampling region 2. The subset here: tumor region T2, inferior pole. The rearrangement uses TRBV28 and TRBJ2-1; TRBD1 matches at 7 bases. This clonotype was obtained from a woman aged 55-70 years with primary liver carcinoma and hepatitis B virus infection. The CDR3 DNA reads as TGTGCCAGCAGTTTCGAGGGCAGGGGGTTATATCGCCATGAGCAGTTCTTC. Its translation is CASSFEGRGLYRHEQFF.